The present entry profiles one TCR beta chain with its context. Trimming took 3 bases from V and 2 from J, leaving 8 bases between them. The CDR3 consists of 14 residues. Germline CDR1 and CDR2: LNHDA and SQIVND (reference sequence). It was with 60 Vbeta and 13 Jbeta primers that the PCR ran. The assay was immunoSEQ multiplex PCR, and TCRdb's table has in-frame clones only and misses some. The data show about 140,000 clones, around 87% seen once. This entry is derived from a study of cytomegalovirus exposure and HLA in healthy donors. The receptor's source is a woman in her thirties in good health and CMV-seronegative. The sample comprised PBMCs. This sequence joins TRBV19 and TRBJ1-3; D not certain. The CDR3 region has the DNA TGTGCCAGTAGTATCGGAGGGACTGGAAACACCATATATTTT. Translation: CASSIGGTGNTIYF.